The T cell receptor beta chain described here comes from a study of T cell changes during pregnancy in multiple sclerosis (dated by TCRdb to between 2018 and 2021). Some background on the complete study: The study looked at changes in the T cell repertoire across pregnancy in women with multiple sclerosis.

Library construction relied on the immunoSEQ multiplex PCR assay. TCRdb carries this immuneACCESS record with in-frame sequences only. Its versions omit some clonotypes, under half of them owing to an unresolved V gene in the studies checked, with the rest unexplained. The sample contains tens of thousands of clones, 90% of them found a single time. The ten most abundant clones make up 3.5% to 4.5% of the sample. This clone counts as medium-sized (0.01 to 0.1%). Its antigen remains undetermined. There are no base qualities to consult, and no much larger clone falls within one base. The V end loses 5 bases and the J end loses 4 bases, and a stretch of 12 bases separates them. Per the germline V gene (reference sequence), LNHDA is the CDR1 and SQIVND is the CDR2. The CDR3 sequence holds 13 residues, the cysteine and phenylalanine included. The retained sequence is limited to the CDR3, 39 bases, with the frame set at the first base.

In this chain, TRBV19 is recombined with TRBJ2-7, with TRBD1 as a weak D call on 6 bases. This receptor was obtained from a female donor with multiple sclerosis, enrolled in a pregnancy study. The material was CD8+ T cells from peripheral blood mononuclear cells, obtained in the second trimester of pregnancy. The DNA is as follows: TGTGCCAGTAGTCCGACCCAGGGGTACGAGCAGTACTTC. The encoded protein is CASSPTQGYEQYF.